This section outlines one T cell receptor beta chain sequence together with its context. Its antigen is not known. The data derive from a study of T cells expressing NK-cell markers. The study's findings and limits: The study did not resolve the HCMV specificity of expanded NKG2C+ T cell clones.

CDR1 and CDR2 (germline): LGHNA, YSLEER. The CDR3 length is 15 residues. After re-calling the 5' RACE reads, TCRdb lists one entry per CDR3 protein, DNA absent. The sample holds hundreds of thousands of distinct CDR3 sequences. The sequenced sample was blood T cells: a sorted CD56 or NKG2C T cell subset, CD4+ or CD8+ T cells, or bulk PBMC T cells (not recorded which). This TCR was sampled from a woman between 18 and 70 years old in good health. V is TRBV4-3 and J is TRBJ1-6; the TCRdb call, TRBD1, lacks DNA for checking. The CDR3 protein is CASSQSGAGGSPLHF.